Sequencing of this T cell receptor beta chain was carried out in a study of beta chain features in type 1 diabetes. Whole-study findings and limits: A moderate, significant TCRB CDR3 shortening appeared in type 1 diabetes across four CD4+ subsets.

This clone has at least ten counts. The antigen is unknown. One heparinised draw of blood, averaging around 100 mL, came from each donor. A CD45RO/CCR7/CD25/CD127/CD95/CD27 panel sorted naive, central memory, regulatory and stem cell-like memory CD4+ cells. Sequencing targeted expressed TCRB transcripts, as all isolated RNA had been reverse transcribed. Measured with immunoSEQ multiplex PCR; TCRdb has only the in-frame clones, and not every one. The sample has about 160,000 clones; 7.8% are singletons. Germline V CDR1 and CDR2: SGHAT, FQDESV (reference sequence). Trimming left V 3 bases short and J 2 bases short, with 4 bases between. This CDR3 has 12 amino acids.

V is TRBV11-1 and J is TRBJ1-1; D remains unclear. This TCR came from a woman aged 40 to 50 with type 1 diabetes. Material for sequencing was central memory CD4+ T cells from blood. The CDR3 reads CASSFYNTEAFF. The CDR3 DNA follows: TGTGCCAGCAGCTTCTATAACACTGAAGCTTTCTTT.